A selection of T cell receptor beta chains follows, all from one sample in a study of CD8+CD57+ T cells in acquired aplastic anemia. In TCRdb, the reads were re-called with MiXCR into one record per CDR3 protein. The table lists about 180,000 distinct CDR3 sequences, nearly 65% of them singletons, with about 42% in the top ten. The specimen was sorted CD4+, CD8+, or CD8+CD57+ T cells (not recorded which) from PBMCs. The receptors stem from a human donor with aplastic anemia. CDR3s include the opening cysteine and the closing phenylalanine or tryptophan. D genes are given only for firm matches. Size is omitted from some rows. Given values are once, few, many or a class for expanded clones.

TRBV7-8	NA	once	TRBJ1-4	CASSPAGDDNEKLFF	TGTGCCAGCAGCCCCGCGGGGGACGATAATGAAAAACTGTTTTTT
TRBV12-3/TRBV12-4	NA	few	TRBJ1-5	CASIGAVQHF	TGTGCCAGCATTGGAGCGGTCCAGCATTTT
TRBV4-2	NA	few	TRBJ1-2	CASSQGGGGTNYGYTF	TGTGCCAGCAGCCAAGGCGGCGGGGGGACCAACTATGGCTACACCTTC
TRBV7-9	TRBD2	NA	TRBJ2-7	CASSFPLAGGYEQYF	TGTGCCAGCAGCTTTCCTCTAGCGGGGGGATACGAGCAGTACTTC
TRBV6-1	NA	few	TRBJ1-5	CASSDDSQVQPQHF	TGTGCCAGCAGTGACGACAGCCAGGTCCAGCCCCAGCATTTT
TRBV5-5	TRBD2	NA	TRBJ2-1	CASSRWGGDNTEQFF	TGTGCCAGCAGCCGTTGGGGAGGGGATAACACTGAGCAGTTCTTC
TRBV29-1	NA	many	TRBJ1-2	CSVKPPRVGYTF	TGCAGCGTCAAACCACCGAGGGTCGGCTACACCTTC
TRBV24-1	TRBD2	NA	TRBJ2-7	CATSGSGLHYEQYF	TGTGCCACCAGTGGTTCGGGACTACACTACGAGCAGTACTTC
TRBV7-9	NA	once	TRBJ2-7	CASSPHAGRDEQYF	TGTGCCAGCAGCCCACACGCGGGGCGCGACGAGCAGTACTTC
TRBV15	NA	NA	TRBJ1-4	CATSRTNEKLFF	TGTGCCACCAGCAGAACTAATGAAAAACTGTTTTTT
TRBV10-3	NA	NA	TRBJ2-1	CAVNSLNEQFF	TGTGCCGTGAACAGCCTCAATGAGCAGTTCTTC
TRBV4-1	TRBD1	many	TRBJ1-2	CASRPVGTGRGYTF	TGCGCCAGCAGACCCGTTGGGACAGGGAGAGGCTACACCTTC
TRBV7-2	NA	NA	TRBJ2-1	CASSFEVYNEQFF	TGTGCCAGCAGCTTCGAGGTCTACAATGAGCAGTTCTTC
TRBV7-9	NA	many	TRBJ2-7	CASSPISSYEQYF	TGTGCCAGCAGCCCCATCAGCTCCTACGAGCAGTACTTC
TRBV20-1	TRBD2	NA	TRBJ2-5	CSAGGSGGRAETQYF	TGCAGTGCAGGCGGTAGCGGGGGAAGAGCAGAGACCCAGTACTTC
TRBV2	TRBD1	NA	TRBJ1-1	CASKGQGSTEAFF	TGTGCCAGCAAAGGACAGGGGAGCACTGAAGCTTTCTTT
TRBV24-1	NA	NA	TRBJ1-4	CATSDSKRGVSTTNEKLFF	TGTGCCACCAGTGATTCTAAGCGGGGGGTCTCCACAACTAATGAAAAACTGTTTTTT